These 8 T cell receptor beta chains originate from one sample sequenced in a study of T-cell memory formation after mild COVID-19. TCRdb re-analysed the 5' RACE reads in MiXCR, keeping a single row per CDR3 protein. The sample lists some 200,000 distinct CDR3 sequences, about 9.2% seen once, with 3.5% to 4% in the top ten. The material sequenced was PBMCs or a T cell subset sorted from them (not recorded which). The receptor set was obtained from a man aged 18 to 30 who had mild COVID-19 (a few samples of this study predate the infection). Cell type and time point are not known.

This clonotype was seen a handful of times. The rearrangement links TRBV12-3 or TRBV12-4 to TRBJ1-1, with TRBD1 matching 7 bases. The CDR3 spans 16 residues. V trimming: 7 bases; J trimming: 5 bases; junction bases outside the gene matches: 16. CDR3 amino acids: CASTFRVEGANTEAFF. The CDR3 region has the DNA TGTGCCAGCACCTTCAGGGTGGAGGGGGCAAATACTGAAGCTTTCTTT.

This clonotype turned up a few times. The chain recombines TRBV11-2 with TRBJ2-5, with D unclear. CDR3 size: 12 residues. V lost 5 bases, J lost 2 bases, and 6 bases lay in between. CDR1 is SGHAT, CDR2 FQNNGV, per germline. The CDR3 DNA follows: TGTGCCAGCAGCACCCATCAAGAGACCCAGTACTTC. It encodes CASSTHQETQYF.

This clonotype was seen a handful of times. The chain carries TRBV2 and TRBJ2-1; TRBD2 agrees at 14 bases. CDR1 is SNHLY, CDR2 FYNNEI, per germline. The ends lost 6 bases at V and 10 bases at J; junction bases unmatched: 5. CDR3 length: 14 amino acids. The CDR3 loop is CASRPGLAGVEQFF. CDR3 in DNA: TGTGCCAGCAGACCGGGACTAGCGGGGGTAGAGCAGTTCTTC.

This rearrangement joins TRBV28 to TRBJ1-1; the D is unclear. V was shortened by 1 base and J by 1 base, with 4 bases between the two germline ends. Germline assignment: CDR1 MDHEN and CDR2 SYDVKM. The CDR3 has 13 residues. The CDR3 reads CASSLYKNTEAFF. The CDR3 nucleotides are TGTGCCAGCAGTTTATACAAGAACACTGAAGCTTTCTTT.

The gene calls are TRBV5-1 and TRBJ1-4, with TRBD1 matching over 7 bases. The CDR3 consists of 16 residues. The ends lost 1 base at V and 7 bases at J; junction bases unmatched: 10. The V gene's germline CDR1 is SGHRS and CDR2 YFSETQ. CDR3 loop: CASSLRQGGISEKLFF. The CDR3 DNA reads as TGCGCCAGCAGCTTGCGCCAGGGGGGTATTAGTGAAAAACTGTTTTTT.

This clonotype showed up just a few times. The CDR3 here is CASRWGPSEQYF. CDR3 DNA sequence: TGTGCCAGCAGGTGGGGACCCTCAGAGCAGTACTTC. J is TRBJ2-7 and V is TRBV6-5, with D possibly called TRBD1 or TRBD2 (5 bases each). V was cut by 6 bases and J by 7 bases, with 13 bases left in between. CDR3 length: 12 amino acids. Germline-derived CDR1 and CDR2 are MNHEY and SVGAGI.

In this sample, this clonotype turned up many times. As DNA, the CDR3 is TGTGCCAGCAGCGTAGCTGGGGTGAGGGATTCACCCCTCCACTTT. Translating it yields CASSVAGVRDSPLHF. V and J are TRBV9 and TRBJ1-6; D not resolved. This CDR3 region has 15 residues. In germline, CDR1 is SGDLS, CDR2 YYNGEE. V was trimmed by 0 bases and J by 8 bases, leaving 12 bases between them.

This clonotype was seen at least ten times. The chain combines TRBV11-2 with TRBJ1-1; 7 nucleotides line up with TRBD1. Germline CDR1 and CDR2: SGHAT and FQNNGV. The CDR3 loop spans 14 amino acids. V lost 3 bases and J lost 3; bases outside the gene matches: 4. The CDR3 spells CASSFDRVDTEAFF. In nucleotides, the CDR3 is TGTGCCAGCAGCTTCGACAGGGTGGACACTGAAGCTTTCTTT. Looking up the rest from reference TRBV11-2 and TRBJ1-1 gives the full variable domain: EAGVAQSPRYKIIEKRQSVAFWCNPISGHATLYWYQQILGQGPKLLIQFQNNGVVDDSQLPKDRFSAERLKGVDSTLKIQPAKLEDSAVYLCASSFDRVDTEAFFGQGTRLTVV.